This entry lists 23 T cell receptor beta chains sequenced from one sample in a study of cytomegalovirus exposure and HLA in healthy donors. 60 Vbeta and 13 Jbeta primers were used in PCR. TCRdb keeps only in-frame clones here, not all; method: immunoSEQ multiplex PCR. The sample spans just over 150,000 clones; the ten largest clones claim roughly 1.9%. Sequencing used PBMCs. The origin of the receptors is a young man in good health and CMV-seronegative.

The J gene is TRBJ2-1, the V gene TRBV6-5; TRBD2 might be the D (6 bases). The CDR3 is 15 residues long. Trimming stripped 6 bases from V and 3 bases from J, with 15 bases between. Germline V lookup: CDR1 MNHEY, CDR2 SVGAGI. CDR3 bases: TGTGCCAGCAGCCCCACGCCCGGGAGCTACAATGAGCAGTTCTTC. Amino acid sequence: CASSPTPGSYNEQFF.

The chain links TRBV7-8 to TRBJ1-5; 9 bases align to TRBD1. The CDR3 length is 12 residues. CDR1 is SGHVS, CDR2 FQNEAQ, per germline. The V gene end was trimmed by 8 bases and the J gene end by 10 bases; junction bases not matched to a gene: 6. CDR3 residues: CASGQGLLPQHF. The DNA of the CDR3 is TGTGCCAGCGGACAGGGGTTACTTCCCCAGCATTTT.

The V gene is TRBV7-6, the J gene TRBJ1-5; a possible D gene is TRBD1 (6 bases). Germline CDR1 reads SGHVS; CDR2 reads FNYEAQ. Trimming stripped 1 base from V and 2 bases from J, with 9 bases between. The length of the CDR3 is 15 residues. The CDR3 reads CASSLEGGGNQPQHF. CDR3 sequence (DNA): TGTGCCAGCAGCTTAGAAGGGGGAGGCAATCAGCCCCAGCATTTT.

The chain combines TRBV19 with TRBJ2-5; 7 nucleotides line up with TRBD2. V shed 2 bases and J 5 bases; nucleotides not matched to a gene: 2. This CDR3 has 13 residues. CDR1 and CDR2 from the germline V gene are LNHDA and SQIVND (reference sequence). The CDR3, as DNA: TGTGCCAGTAGTATATCGGGAGGCGAGACCCAGTACTTC. It codes for CASSISGGETQYF.

This rearrangement joins TRBV5-1 to TRBJ2-3; tentative D call: TRBD2 (5 bases). The ends were cut back, 0 bases at V and 0 bases at J, with 14 bases in the middle. Germline values: CDR1 SGHRS, CDR2 YFSETQ. The CDR3 has 17 residues. This CDR3 reads CASSLDATTPSTDTQYF. The CDR3 nucleotides are TGCGCCAGCAGCTTGGACGCGACTACACCTAGCACAGATACGCAGTATTTT.

V is TRBV7-2 and J is TRBJ2-5; D might be TRBD1 (5 bases). V lost 6 bases and J lost 4, with 12 bases in between. This CDR3 comprises 13 residues. CDR1 and CDR2 (germline): SGHTA, FQGNSA. The CDR3 sequence: CASRDGARETQYF. The DNA of the CDR3 is TGTGCCAGCAGGGATGGGGCACGAGAGACCCAGTACTTC.

V usage is TRBV30 and J usage is TRBJ1-3; TRBD1 is a possible D gene (6 bases). This CDR3 spans 14 amino acids. Looked up from germline, CDR1 is GTSNPN and CDR2 is SVGIG (reference sequence). With 0 bases removed from V and 1 base from J, the gap between germline ends came to 7 bases. This CDR3 reads CAWSVGGSGNTIYF. In DNA, the CDR3 is TGTGCCTGGAGTGTAGGGGGATCTGGAAACACCATATATTTT.

With regard to this clone: The junction does not match germline at one end; this may be a read error. This rearrangement joins TRBV5-6 to TRBJ2-5, with a possible D match to TRBD2 (6 bases). Matching the DNA end better, TRBJ2-7 makes the J call doubtful. This CDR3 region has 14 residues. CDR1 and CDR2 from the germline V gene are SGHDT and YYEEEE. CDR3 sequence: CASSFFSGSDEQYF. Written as DNA, the CDR3 is TGTGCCAGCAGCTTTTTTAGCGGCTCCGACGAGCAGTACTTC.

The rearrangement uses TRBV4-3 and TRBJ2-5, with 10 bases that match TRBD2. The germline V gene has CDR1 LGHNA and CDR2 YSLEER. The CDR3 consists of 17 residues. Trimming cost V 0 bases and J 5 bases; bases outside gene matches: 9. CDR3 protein: CASSQDKAGGPGETQYF. DNA for the CDR3: TGCGCCAGCAGCCAAGATAAAGCGGGAGGGCCCGGGGAGACCCAGTACTTC.

The chain uses TRBV27 and TRBJ2-3, with a possible D match to TRBD2 (5 bases). Trimming shortened V by 2 bases and J by 0 bases, and 6 bases separated the two germline ends. The length of the CDR3 is 14 residues. Germline assignment: CDR1 MNHEY and CDR2 SMNVEV (reference sequence). CDR3 nucleotide sequence: TGTGCCAGCAGTTTAACTAGTAGCACAGATACGCAGTATTTT. Amino acid sequence: CASSLTSSTDTQYF.

The V call is TRBV7-6, the J call TRBJ2-1, with 12 bases identical to TRBD2. Germline V lookup: CDR1 SGHVS, CDR2 FNYEAQ. V was clipped by 5 bases and J by 4 bases; unmatched bases: 6. This CDR3 is 16 amino acids long. DNA for the CDR3: TGTGCCAGCAGCATCCTAGGGACTAGCGGGTACAATGAGCAGTTCTTC. Protein sequence: CASSILGTSGYNEQFF.

V usage is TRBV29-1 and J usage is TRBJ2-2; D ambiguous. The CDR3 spans 14 residues. Germline lookup yields CDR1 SQVTM and CDR2 ANQGSEA. V dropped 5 bases and J dropped 0 bases, with 10 bases sitting between them. The CDR3 DNA sequence: TGCAGCGTTTTCGGTGAAGCGAACACCGGGGAGCTGTTTTTT. Its translation: CSVFGEANTGELFF.

The chain carries TRBV11-2 and TRBJ1-2, with 10 bases fitting TRBD1. V shed 10 bases and J 0 bases; nucleotides not matched to a gene: 11. CDR1 SGHAT and CDR2 FQNNGV come from the germline V gene. The CDR3 length is 16 residues. Here the CDR3 reads CATTRGTGATNYGYTF. The CDR3 DNA reads TGTGCCACGACCAGGGGGACAGGGGCCACTAACTATGGCTACACCTTC. Full variable domain (remainder filled in from reference TRBV11-2 and TRBJ1-2): EAGVAQSPRYKIIEKRQSVAFWCNPISGHATLYWYQQILGQGPKLLIQFQNNGVVDDSQLPKDRFSAERLKGVDSTLKIQPAKLEDSAVYLCATTRGTGATNYGYTFGSGTRLTVV.

This chain uses TRBV5-1 with TRBJ2-6, with unresolved D. CDR3 length: 15 residues. V lost 5 bases and J 1 base, leaving 10 bases between the germline ends. Germline V gene sequence: CDR1 SGHRS, CDR2 YFSETQ. The CDR3 sequence: CASSLLASGANVLTF. DNA of the CDR3: TGCGCCAGCAGTCTACTTGCATCTGGGGCCAACGTCCTGACTTTC.

The chain links TRBV6-1 to TRBJ1-1; weak D call: TRBD1 (6 bases). Per germline, CDR1 MNHNS and CDR2 SASEGT. Trimming left V 5 bases short and J 0 bases short, with 13 bases between. The CDR3 spans 15 residues. CDR3 sequence: CASSLDRTMNTEAFF. The CDR3 bases are TGTGCCAGCAGTCTGGACAGAACTATGAACACTGAAGCTTTCTTT.

The chain recombines TRBV5-4 with TRBJ1-4; the D gene is possibly TRBD1 (6 bases). The CDR3 is made up of 15 amino acids. The V gene lost 1 base and the J gene lost 5 bases, with 12 bases spanning the gap. Germline V lookup: CDR1 SGHNT, CDR2 YYREEE (reference sequence). The CDR3 loop reads CASSLTGQVNEKLFF. CDR3 DNA: TGTGCCAGCAGCTTGACGGGACAAGTAAATGAAAAACTGTTTTTT.

V usage is TRBV9 and J usage is TRBJ2-3, with D perhaps TRBD1 (5 bases). Germline CDR1 and CDR2: SGDLS and YYNGEE. CDR3 length: 17 residues. The V end lost 0 bases, the J end lost 4 bases, and 18 bases lay between the germline ends. The CDR3 protein is CASSVGNSGSVADTQYF. The CDR3 nucleotides read TGTGCCAGCAGCGTAGGTAACTCAGGGTCAGTGGCAGATACGCAGTATTTT.

This sequence joins TRBV2 and TRBJ1-3; 9 bases map to TRBD1. Germline CDR1 and CDR2: SNHLY and FYNNEI. The V and J ends lost 6 bases and 3 bases, in that order; junction bases with no gene match: 6. The CDR3 is 15 amino acids. For the CDR3, the DNA is TGTGCCAGCAGGGGCGGGACAGGGAATGGAAACACCATATATTTT. It encodes CASRGGTGNGNTIYF.

The rearrangement joins TRBV5-1 to TRBJ2-1, with TRBD1 as a possible D gene (6 bases). The CDR3 sequence is 17 residues long. CDR1 SGHRS and CDR2 YFSETQ come from the germline V gene. Deletions cut 2 bases from V and 0 bases from J, with 15 bases between. The chain's CDR3 is CASSLTIGQSSYNEQFF. In DNA, the CDR3 is TGCGCCAGCAGCTTAACGATAGGACAGAGCTCCTACAATGAGCAGTTCTTC.

The rearrangement joins TRBV7-6 to TRBJ2-7, with a tentative D call TRBD2 (6 bases). The CDR3 loop spans 13 amino acids. The V gene lost 5 bases and the J gene lost 0 bases, with 8 bases spanning the gap. The germline V gene encodes CDR1 SGHVS and CDR2 FNYEAQ. The CDR3 DNA reads as TGTGCCAGCAGCATCGGGAGCTCCTACGAGCAGTACTTC. Protein: CASSIGSSYEQYF.

The chain employs TRBV29-1 and TRBJ2-7, with 7 bases identical to TRBD1. The J segment lost 2 bases and the V segment lost 5 bases, leaving 12 bases of the junction unmatched. Germline values: CDR1 SQVTM, CDR2 ANQGSEA. The CDR3 loop spans 15 amino acids. The CDR3 region is CSVPRDSSGTYEQYF. In DNA form, the CDR3 reads TGCAGCGTTCCCCGGGACAGCAGTGGAACCTACGAGCAGTACTTC.

The V call is TRBV5-5, the J call TRBJ1-1, with 7 bases lining up with TRBD1. The ends lost 5 bases at V and 5 bases at J; junction bases unmatched: 6. The CDR3 contains 13 residues. CDR1 is SGHKS and CDR2 is YYEKEE in the germline V gene (reference sequence). This CDR3 is CASSQGVETEAFF. DNA of the CDR3: TGTGCCAGCAGTCAGGGGGTTGAAACTGAAGCTTTCTTT.

The chain has TRBV10-1 and TRBJ2-1; 7 nucleotides match TRBD2. The germline gives CDR1 WNHNN, CDR2 SYGVQD (reference sequence). V lost 9 bases and J lost 7; bases outside the gene matches: 12. The CDR3 runs 14 residues. Here the CDR3 DNA reads TGCGCCAGACTCCGGGGAGGGAGAGCAAATGAGCAGTTCTTC. This translates into CARLRGGRANEQFF.